This T cell receptor beta chain was captured by sequencing in a study of blood T cells in healthy people across ages. Together with a sample-barcoded 5' primer, a J-beta primer mix was included in a second PCR lasting roughly 6 to 12 cycles. MiXCR was run by TCRdb on the 5' RACE reads, yielding one entry per CDR3 protein. The data show approximately 1.5 million distinct CDR3 sequences, with 42% seen just once and around 4% held by the top ten. The study, taken as a whole, reports: CMV infection status of these donors was not known.

Concerning this clonotype: Its specificity is unknown.

Trimming removed 1 base from V and 6 bases from J, with 18 bases in between. Germline V gene sequence: CDR1 DFQATT, CDR2 SNEGSKA (reference sequence). The CDR3 spans 15 residues. What was sequenced was blood. This clonotype originated in a woman aged 18-29 years in good health. This chain uses TRBV20-1 with TRBJ1-2, with TRBD1 as a possible D gene (5 bases). For the CDR3, the DNA is TGCAGTGCTAGAGTCTCCGGCAGGGTAAACAATGGCTACACCTTC. Encoded protein: CSARVSGRVNNGYTF.